This entry is about one T cell receptor beta chain. Its antigen remains unidentified. Within one base of it there is no much larger clone, and no base qualities were kept. V loses 5 bases, J loses 0 bases, and the germline ends lie 5 bases apart. The germline V gene gives CDR1 as MNHNS and CDR2 as SASEGT. The CDR3 runs 13 residues from the cysteine to the phenylalanine. The retained sequence is limited to the CDR3, 39 bases, with the frame set at the first base. Using the immunoSEQ hsTCRbeta Kit, TCR beta CDR3 regions were sequenced from DNA. The paper's processing steps were these. TCR sequencing data were analysed with the ImmunoSEQ Analyzer. T cell clonality was defined as 1 minus Pielou's evenness, calculated on productive rearrangements. The inverse Simpson index, applied to productive templates, was used to measure T cell diversity. T cell density was TCR beta template counts normalized to usable DNA, estimated by amplifying and sequencing housekeeping genes. TCR metrics were compared across histologic stages using two-sided Kruskal-Wallis tests. The table comes from immuneACCESS by way of TCRdb, which keeps in-frame sequences with V and J called. Part of the clones is missing from these tables; in studies checked, under half for an unresolved V gene and the rest for unknown reasons. For V, J and clone size, that table is used; D and trimming come from the DNA. Across this sample there are 9,000 to 10,000 clones, with around 75% seen only once. The top ten hold roughly 9% of the sample.

The patients had resection in Japan or China between the mid-2010s and the late 2010s. The histologic diagnosis of each case was independently confirmed on H&E slides by two lung cancer pathologists. For nucleic acid extraction, premalignant or tumor cells were enriched by macro-dissection following pathologic assessment. FFPE tissue was used for DNA isolation with the AllPrep DNA/RNA FFPE Kit. This entry is derived from a study of immune evolution from preneoplasia to lung adenocarcinoma (TCRdb year 2021). With respect to the entire study: HLA loss of heterozygosity was observed in approximately 7%, 15% and 30% of AIS, MIA and ADC lesions, respectively, and was not observed in any AAH lesions. The study combined immune gene expression, TCR sequencing and multiplex immunofluorescence to profile immune contexture across lung adenocarcinoma precursors and invasive adenocarcinoma. Resected precursor lesions (AAH, AIS, MIA) and invasive adenocarcinomas were compared against paired morphologically normal lung tissue. Sample size was based on specimen availability rather than a prior power calculation. Whole exome sequencing and methylation data from the same cohort of nodules were integrated with the immune data. The overall cohort comprised 55 or so patients with pulmonary nodules who underwent surgical resection. The TCR sequencing data were obtained from about 47 patients. It was reported in the study that 90 to 120 samples were used for TCR sequencing. Class I HLA alleles were inferred from exome data with POLYSOLVER, and allele-specific HLA loss was detected with LOHHLA.

Study-wide conclusions, independent of this receptor: Normal lung showed the highest clonality, whereas later-stage lesions appeared to have higher T cell density and diversity but lower clonality. The findings reflected association rather than direct causation, and larger cohorts with long-term follow-up and longitudinal biopsies were considered necessary. Top T cell clone frequencies were highest in normal lung and appeared to decrease progressively from AAH through AIS, MIA and invasive adenocarcinoma. KRAS-mutant nodules showed the highest T cell clonality compared with EGFR-mutant or double wild-type lesions. All patients were from Japan and China, so applicability to Western populations was uncertain.

Sequencing was carried out using FFPE minimally invasive lung adenocarcinoma tissue. The cell subset or site label for this specimen denotes: micro-invasive lung adenocarcinoma (MIA). The chain employs TRBV6-1 and TRBJ1-3, with no D gene named confidently. This TCR derives from an older donor with lung adenocarcinoma. The encoded CDR3 is CASSTYSGNTIYF. The DNA sequence is TGTGCCAGCAGTACCTACTCTGGAAACACCATATATTTT.